These 8 T cell receptor beta chains were all obtained from the same sample, sequenced in a study of blood T cell repertoires in COVID-19. Using immunoSEQ multiplex PCR, the repertoire was profiled, and TCRdb retains in-frame clones only, with some absent. Altogether some 200,000 clones are present, around nine tenths being singletons, with the ten largest covering 0.7% to 0.9%. The sequenced material came from peripheral blood. The receptors originated from a woman under 30 who had recovered from COVID-19.

This chain joins TRBV29-1 and TRBJ2-3; 7 bases are shared with TRBD2. This CDR3 spans 13 amino acids. The junction had 5 bases not matched to a gene; V was cut back by 3 bases and J by 5 bases. Germline values: CDR1 SQVTM, CDR2 ANQGSEA. CDR3 loop: CSVEGGARDTQYF. The CDR3 region has the DNA TGCAGCGTTGAGGGAGGGGCTAGAGATACGCAGTATTTT.

The V and J genes are TRBV6-4 and TRBJ2-1; D not resolved. Germline V gene lookup returns CDR1 MRHNA and CDR2 SNTAGT. CDR3 length: 13 amino acids. V gave up 8 bases and J gave up 0 bases, with 8 bases separating them. The CDR3 DNA follows: TGTGCCAGCGCGGAAAGCTCCTACAATGAGCAGTTCTTC. Translated, it gives CASAESSYNEQFF.

V gene TRBV21-1 combines with J gene TRBJ1-6. TRBV21-1 is an annotated pseudogene. The CDR3 is 16 amino acids. The CDR3 DNA is TGTGCCAGCAGCCTGCCTGGTCAGGGACTTAATTCACCCCTCCACTTT. This translates into CASSLPGQGLNSPLHF.

The chain has TRBV24-1 and TRBJ2-1, with 7 bases aligning to TRBD1. V shed 0 bases and J 4 bases; nucleotides not matched to a gene: 2. Germline V gene data show CDR1 as KGHDR and CDR2 as SFDVKD. CDR3 length equals 15 residues. The CDR3 DNA follows: TGTGCCACCAGTGATTTGCAGGGGGTTTACAATGAGCAGTTCTTC. Its protein product is CATSDLQGVYNEQFF.

The chain has TRBV5-1 and TRBJ2-7, with 7 positions matching TRBD2. Germline loops: CDR1 SGHRS, CDR2 YFSETQ. The CDR3 covers 13 residues. J gave up 0 bases and V 7 bases, and 4 bases lay outside the gene matches. The CDR3 here is CASGRELSYEQYV. The DNA for the CDR3 is TGCGCCAGCGGGAGGGAACTCTCCTACGAGCAGTACGTC.

The chain employs TRBV4-3 and TRBJ2-3; 9 positions match TRBD2. Trimming took 1 base from V and 2 from J; bases not matched to a gene: 13. Germline V lookup: CDR1 LGHNA, CDR2 YSLEER. This CDR3 contains 19 residues. The CDR3: CASSQVKRAGGLYTDTQYF. The DNA for the CDR3 is TGCGCCAGCAGCCAAGTCAAGAGAGCGGGGGGTCTTTACACAGATACGCAGTATTTT.

V and J are TRBV29-1 and TRBJ2-3; D not resolved. Germline V gives CDR1 SQVTM, CDR2 ANQGSEA. CDR3 size: 11 residues. Trimming shortened V by 4 bases and J by 2 bases, and 4 bases separated the two germline ends. The CDR3 region is CSVVNTDTQYF. The CDR3 nucleotides read TGCAGCGTTGTCAACACAGATACGCAGTATTTT.

The gene calls are TRBV11-2 and TRBJ2-5; 13 bases fit TRBD2. V lost 4 bases, J lost 5 bases, and 10 bases stayed unmatched. CDR3 length equals 17 residues. Germline V gene lookup returns CDR1 SGHAT and CDR2 FQNNGV. For the CDR3, the DNA is TGTGCCAGCAGCTCCTACCCCAGGACTAGCGGGAGTGAGACCCAGTACTTC. Encoded protein: CASSSYPRTSGSETQYF.